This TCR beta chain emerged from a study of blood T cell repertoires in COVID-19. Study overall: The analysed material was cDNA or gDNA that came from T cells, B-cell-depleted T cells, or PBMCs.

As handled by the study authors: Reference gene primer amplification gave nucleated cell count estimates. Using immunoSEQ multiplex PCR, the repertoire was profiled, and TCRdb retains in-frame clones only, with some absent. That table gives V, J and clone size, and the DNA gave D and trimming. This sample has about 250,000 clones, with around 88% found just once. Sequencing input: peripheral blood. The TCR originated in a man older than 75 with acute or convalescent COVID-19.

The CDR3 region is CASSLGARRTNEKLFF. In DNA, the CDR3 is TGTGCCAGCAGCTTAGGGGCCCGGAGGACTAATGAAAAACTGTTTTTT. The rearrangement joins TRBV7-4 to TRBJ1-4; D not certain. Trimming left V 1 base short and J 2 bases short, with 11 bases between. The length of the CDR3 is 16 residues. The V gene's germline CDR1 is SGHVT and CDR2 SQSDAQ.